This T cell receptor beta chain appears in the sequencing data of a study of T cells in Graves' hyperthyroidism and ophthalmopathy. General study points: Most thyroid clonotypes that were expanded above 0.001 also turned up in blood.

In germline, CDR1 is SGHRS, CDR2 YFSETQ. This CDR3 comprises 14 residues. V was trimmed by 0 bases and J by 5 bases, leaving 9 bases between them. TCR beta CDR3 regions were amplified from RNA. Carried out on the TCR CDR3, a first-round RT-PCR used the HTBI primer set. In TCRdb, the multiplex PCR reads were re-called with MiXCR into one record per CDR3 protein. The profile shows about 640,000 distinct CDR3 sequences, 20% of them singletons. About this clonotype: Its antigen remains unidentified.

Ophthalmopathy patients had Clinical Activity Score at least 3, NOSPECS grade at least 4, duration under 3 months. Clinicians diagnosed patients from clinical symptoms, serum thyroxine and TRAb, thyroid ultrasound and orbital computed tomography. PBMCs were sourced from roughly 9.3 ml fresh peripheral blood. This TCR came from a man younger than 45 with Graves' ophthalmopathy. V usage is TRBV5-1 and J usage is TRBJ2-1, with D perhaps TRBD1 (5 bases). The sample comprised blood. CDR3 nucleotide sequence: TGCGCCAGCAGCTTGGGACAGCCAGACAATGAGCAGTTCTTC. Amino acids: CASSLGQPDNEQFF.